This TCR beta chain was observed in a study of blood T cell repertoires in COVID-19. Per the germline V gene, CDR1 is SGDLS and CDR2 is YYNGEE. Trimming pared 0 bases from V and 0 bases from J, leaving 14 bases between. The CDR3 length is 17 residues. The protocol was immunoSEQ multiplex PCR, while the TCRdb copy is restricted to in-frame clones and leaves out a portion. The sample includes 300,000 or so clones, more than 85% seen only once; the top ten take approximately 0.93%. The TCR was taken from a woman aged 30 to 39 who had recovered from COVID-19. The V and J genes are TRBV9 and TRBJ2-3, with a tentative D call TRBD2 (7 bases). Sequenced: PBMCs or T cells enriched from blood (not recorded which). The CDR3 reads CASSVAWGGDSTDTQYF. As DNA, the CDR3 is TGTGCCAGCAGCGTAGCTTGGGGGGGCGACAGCACAGATACGCAGTATTTT.